A single TCR beta chain is shown here with its context. It lacks a known antigen. Base qualities are not recorded, but no much larger clone differs from it by a single base. The method was the immunoSEQ multiplex PCR assay. A mixture of 60 forward primers for TCR Vbeta segments and 13 reverse primers for TCR Jbeta segments was used in the multiplex PCR. A multiplex PCR assay on genomic DNA amplified the CDR3 region of rearranged TCR beta genes. The Illumina HiSeq System was used to sequence the amplified TCR beta libraries as 87-base-pair reads. The authors processed their data as follows. In a later analysis, 77 million or so unique TCR beta chains were counted across the 650 to 700 repertoires, and around 10 million of these chains were shared by at least two donors. To remove PCR and sequencing errors, raw reads were error-corrected and collapsed into unique sequences using a nearest-neighbor algorithm that merged closely related sequences. To assign V, D and J gene segments, CDR3 sequences were aligned to IMGT reference sequences. Each retained sequence needed at least a six-nucleotide match to both a V gene segment and a J gene segment. Rearrangements were classified as productive when the CDR3 lacked stop codons and remained in frame with V and J, and all other rearrangements were classified as non-productive. Following IMGT convention, CDR3 was defined as the stretch from the second conserved V-encoded cysteine up to the conserved J-encoded phenylalanine. Sequences without an unambiguous match to a single V gene segment were excluded from the earlier analysis of about 600 of the donors. In an earlier analysis of some 590 of the donors, V segments were called functional above 56.7% productive rearrangements and were called segregating when the between-donor standard deviation exceeded 5%. A statistical classification framework was built for diagnosing cytomegalovirus status from the catalog of TCR beta chain sequences. In a later analysis, TCR nucleotide sequences were compared against IMGT/GENE-DB human TR gene sequences so that V and J genes could be assigned. Using the TCRdist pipeline, a later analysis assigned CDR3 sequences along with most-parsimonious VDJ recombination scenarios. In a later analysis, each TCR beta chain was defined by its CDR3 amino acid sequence together with its V-gene family, and reads lacking a unique V-gene family were excluded. A later analysis removed 592 highly shared, low-generation-probability nucleotide sequences to deal with suspected cross-contamination and a sequencing artifact. In a later analysis, a clonal expansion index was calculated for each public chain from normalized within-repertoire ranks of inferred template counts. In a later analysis, generation probabilities were computed using a VDJ recombination model fitted to out-of-frame rearrangements, and the results were checked against IGoR. In a later analysis, hypergeometric tests were used to score TCR-TCR, TCR-HLA and TCR-CMV co-occurrence, with a repertoire-size bias correction applied to TCR pairs. To estimate false discovery rates, a later analysis permuted the HLA or CMV assignments 20 times. In a later analysis, co-occurring TCRs were grouped using DBSCAN, and TCRdist sequence similarity was added for clustering within HLA-allele-positive subsets. Repertoires with fewer than 30,000 or more than 120,000 public chains were left out of co-occurrence clustering, as were a handful of repertoires with anomalous nucleotide sharing. Here the immuneACCESS table is served through TCRdb, limited to in-frame sequences with V and J called. Missing clones are a known gap in these copies; in checked studies unresolved V genes cover under half, and the rest lacks a known reason. The D gene and trimming were derived from the DNA, and the V and J assignments and clone size from that table. This sample is represented by approximately 100,000 clones; 76% of them were singletons. 7.7% of the sample is taken by the ten largest.

This sample stems from a study of cytomegalovirus exposure and HLA in healthy donors (dated 2017 in TCRdb). For the wider study: An earlier analysis of 587 of the donors reported 250 to 300 Gb of sequence data and 117 million unique TCR beta sequences obtained from some 200 million T cells. An earlier analysis of fewer than 750 of the donors used high-throughput TCR beta sequencing to judge whether each TCR beta V gene segment behaved as functional or pseudogenic. Besides the first cohort of roughly 660 subjects, a separate validation cohort made up of 95 to 150 different subjects was used. Roughly 300 gigabases of sequencing data and tens of millions of unique TCR sequences were included in an early release covering several hundred HLA-typed donors. The study aimed to test whether signatures of past pathogen exposure could be identified by cataloging public T cell receptors. Roughly 5 DR-DQ haplotypes were handled as single units for association and clustering, since linkage in the cohort was strong. A later analysis re-analyzed previously published TCR beta repertoires from 666 donors and added high-resolution HLA genotyping to study TCR occurrence patterns. Every repertoire in the discovery cohort had been generated on one and the same sequencing platform. Class I and class II HLA loci were covered by the typing at four-digit resolution. Typing coverage varied by locus: roughly 629-640 donors for A, B, C, DRB1 and DQB1; roughly 510 for DQA1; more than 600 for DPA1; roughly 450 for DPB1. In a later genetic analysis, genome-wide SNP genotypes for about three fifths of the 666 donors were used, and that subset was treated as a discovery cohort. The study used immunosequencing to profile the T cell repertoires of hundreds of subjects and linked those repertoires to cytomegalovirus serostatus. The genetic ancestry cluster associated with self-reported Caucasian donors included 81% of the 398 genotyped donors. Rather than drawing on any new phenotypic data, the later analysis identified candidate immune exposures from TCR beta sequences and the way those sequences occurred across donors. The study combined high-throughput TCR immunosequencing, statistical association of individual TCRs with disease status, and machine learning to predict cytomegalovirus infection status. Among over 350 genotyped donors of the cohort, an average of approximately 230,000 unique TCR beta nucleotide sequences were sequenced per donor, roughly a sixth of them non-productive. Alongside the repertoire data, information on donor age, sex, ethnicity and CMV serostatus was compiled. Results and caveats for the whole study, not just this receptor: In this cohort, only TCR beta chains were sequenced, and detectable features were limited by the absence of alpha or paired-chain data. In a later analysis, several top co-occurrence clusters were reported to appear linked to parvovirus B19, influenza, CMV and Epstein-Barr virus. Because counts were too low, some 16 rarely observed V segments, including chromosome 9 orphons, were excluded from the earlier analysis of roughly 580 of the donors. Most TCR sequences were seen in very few donors, while some public TCRs were found in many individuals. In vitro tests confirmed that a few of the cytomegalovirus-associated TCR beta chains recognize cytomegalovirus antigens. In both the original and validation cohorts, the classifier was reported to diagnose cytomegalovirus status with high specificity and sensitivity. Because the 87-base-pair reads could not distinguish some IMGT-functional V segments, including TRBV6-2 and TRBV6-3, those segments were excluded. CMV serostatus was the only immune exposure information available for the cohort. At a false discovery rate of 0.05, a later analysis linked around 17,000 TCR beta sequences to specific HLA alleles. A total of 164 TCR beta chains were listed by the study as associated with cytomegalovirus. The authors suggested that the approach could potentially be extended to other disease states and immunological phenotypes. The presence/absence analyses assumed that sequencing depth was roughly uniform across donors, and that assumption may not be true. In a later analysis, TCR association rates were found to vary across HLA loci, with the most associated TCRs seen for DRB1 alleles and the fewest for HLA-C alleles. A further reported finding was that TCR beta sequences accurately predicted the HLA-A and HLA-B alleles for most subjects in the first cohort. In a later analysis, most CMV-associated TCR beta chains were found to appear HLA-restricted, with HLA associations seemingly driven largely by CMV exposure. V-gene and J-gene trimming of TCR beta chains was associated with a missense DCLRE1C variant in a later genetic analysis, and the association was replicated in an independent cohort. Linkage disequilibrium might explain the correlated functional status among segregating V segments, but an unknown experimental factor could not be ruled out. Because HLA typing was missing for some donors at each locus, association tests included only the typed subset. When HLA alleles, especially DR and DQ, strongly co-occurred, TCR associations were difficult to assign to individual alleles. In an earlier analysis of under 600 of the donors, most TCR beta V segments were observed in productive rearrangements about 87% or about 30% of the time, broadly matching IMGT annotations. A later genetic analysis reported fewer N-insertions in productive TCRs among donors in an Asian-associated ancestry cluster than the roughly 690-donor mean. In a later analysis, HLA-associated TCR beta chains were found to be more clonally expanded and to have lower generation probabilities than equally common non-associated chains. The sequencing pipeline was judged likely to have produced a cluster of highly shared sequence variants as a technical artifact.

Per the germline V gene (reference sequence), MNHEY is the CDR1 and SMNVEV is the CDR2. The cysteine opens and the phenylalanine closes a CDR3 of 14 amino acids. Only CDR3 DNA remains: 42 bases, in frame from the first base. Clipping removes 2 bases from V and 3 bases from J, with 2 as the unmatched junction base count. In total, 500 to 700 healthy bone marrow donors made up the cohort. Cohort members were all nominally healthy when sampled, although unrecorded immune exposures were likely present. The donor tested CMV seropositive and was one of the 289 seropositive cohort members. Each donor provided a peripheral blood sample, and peripheral blood mononuclear cells were used for TCR beta sequencing. Genomic DNA extraction from the blood cell samples was performed with the Qiagen DNeasy Blood Extraction Kit.

The rearranged chain carries TRBV27 and TRBJ2-7; the central 9 bases match TRBD1. The receptor's source is a woman between 50 and 59 years old in good health and CMV-seropositive. Source material: PBMCs. The DNA is TGTGCCAGCAGTTTAGGACAGGGGCTCTACGAGCAGTACTTC. Protein translation: CASSLGQGLYEQYF.